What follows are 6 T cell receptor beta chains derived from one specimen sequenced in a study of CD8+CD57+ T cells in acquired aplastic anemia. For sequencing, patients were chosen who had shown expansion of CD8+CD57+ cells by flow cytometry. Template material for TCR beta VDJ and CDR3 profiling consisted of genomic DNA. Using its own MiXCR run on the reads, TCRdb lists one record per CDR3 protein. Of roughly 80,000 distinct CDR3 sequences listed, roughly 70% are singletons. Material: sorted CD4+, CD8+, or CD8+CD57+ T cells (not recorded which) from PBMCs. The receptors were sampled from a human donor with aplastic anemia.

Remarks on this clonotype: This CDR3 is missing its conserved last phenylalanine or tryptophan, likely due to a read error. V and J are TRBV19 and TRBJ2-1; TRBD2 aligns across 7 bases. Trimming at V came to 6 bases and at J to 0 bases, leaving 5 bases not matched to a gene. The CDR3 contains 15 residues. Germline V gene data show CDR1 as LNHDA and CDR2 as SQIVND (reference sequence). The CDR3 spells CASSPTSASYNEQFS. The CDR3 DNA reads TGTGCCAGTAGCCCTACTAGCGCCTCCTACAATGAGCAGTTCTCC.

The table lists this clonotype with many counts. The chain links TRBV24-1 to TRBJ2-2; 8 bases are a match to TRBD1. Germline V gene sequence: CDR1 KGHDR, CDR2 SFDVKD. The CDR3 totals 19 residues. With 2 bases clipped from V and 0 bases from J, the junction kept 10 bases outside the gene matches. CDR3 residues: CATSDSPLGQGTNTGELFF. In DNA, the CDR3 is TGTGCCACCAGTGATTCCCCCCTAGGACAGGGTACGAACACCGGGGAGCTGTTTTTT.

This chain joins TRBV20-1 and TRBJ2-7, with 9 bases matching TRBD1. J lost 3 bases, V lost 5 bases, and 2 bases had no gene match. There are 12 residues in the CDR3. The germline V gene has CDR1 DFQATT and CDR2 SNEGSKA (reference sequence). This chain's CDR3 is CSAWTGVYEQYF. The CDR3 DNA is TGCAGTGCTTGGACAGGGGTCTACGAGCAGTACTTC.

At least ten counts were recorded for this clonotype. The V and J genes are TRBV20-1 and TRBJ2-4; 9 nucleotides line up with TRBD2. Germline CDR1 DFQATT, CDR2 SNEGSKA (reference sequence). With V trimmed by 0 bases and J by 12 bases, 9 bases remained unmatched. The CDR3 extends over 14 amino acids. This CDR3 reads CSARDVPSGEDQYF. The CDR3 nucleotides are TGCAGTGCTAGAGATGTCCCTAGCGGGGAAGATCAGTACTTC.

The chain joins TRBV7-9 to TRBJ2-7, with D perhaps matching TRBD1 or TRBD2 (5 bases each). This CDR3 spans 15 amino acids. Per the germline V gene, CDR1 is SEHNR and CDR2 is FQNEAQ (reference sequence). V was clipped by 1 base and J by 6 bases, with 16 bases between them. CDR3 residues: CASSLVTGDGIEQYF. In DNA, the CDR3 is TGTGCCAGCAGCTTAGTCACCGGGGACGGGATCGAGCAGTACTTC.

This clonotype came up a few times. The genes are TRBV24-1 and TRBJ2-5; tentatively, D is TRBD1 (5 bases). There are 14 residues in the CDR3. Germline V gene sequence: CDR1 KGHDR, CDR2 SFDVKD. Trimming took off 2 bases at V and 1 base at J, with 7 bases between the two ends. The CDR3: CATSDSDSQETQYF. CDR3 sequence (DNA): TGTGCCACCAGTGATTCCGACAGCCAAGAGACCCAGTACTTC.